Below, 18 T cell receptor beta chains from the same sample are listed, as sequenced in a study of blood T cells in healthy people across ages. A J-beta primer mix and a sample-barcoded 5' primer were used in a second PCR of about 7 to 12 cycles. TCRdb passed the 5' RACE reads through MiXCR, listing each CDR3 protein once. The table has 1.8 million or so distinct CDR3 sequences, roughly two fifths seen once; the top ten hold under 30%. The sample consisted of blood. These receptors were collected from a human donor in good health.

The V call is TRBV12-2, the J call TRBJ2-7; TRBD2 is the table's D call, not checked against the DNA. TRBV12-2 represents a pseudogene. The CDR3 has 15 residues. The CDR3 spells CASRLRTSGKYEQYF. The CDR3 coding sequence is TGTGCAAGTCGCTTAAGGACTAGCGGGAAGTACGAGCAGTACTTC.

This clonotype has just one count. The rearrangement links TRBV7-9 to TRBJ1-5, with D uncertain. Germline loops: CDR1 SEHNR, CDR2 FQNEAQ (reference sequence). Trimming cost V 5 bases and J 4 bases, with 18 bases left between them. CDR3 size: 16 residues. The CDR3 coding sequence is TGTGCCAGCAGCCAAAGTGAGACTCAAGCGAATCAGCCCCAGCATTTT. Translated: CASSQSETQANQPQHF. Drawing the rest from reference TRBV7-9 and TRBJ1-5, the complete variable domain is DTGVSQNPRHKITKRGQNVTFRCDPISEHNRLYWYRQTLGQGPEFLTYFQNEAQLEKSRLLSDRFSAERPKGSFSTLEIQRTEQGDSAMYLCASSQSETQANQPQHFGDGTRLSIL.

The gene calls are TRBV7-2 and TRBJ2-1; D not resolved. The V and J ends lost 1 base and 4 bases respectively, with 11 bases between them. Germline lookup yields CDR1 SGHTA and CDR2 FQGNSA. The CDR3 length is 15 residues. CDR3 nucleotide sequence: TGTGCCAGCAGCTTAGATATATGGGGTTACAATGAGCAGTTCTTC. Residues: CASSLDIWGYNEQFF.

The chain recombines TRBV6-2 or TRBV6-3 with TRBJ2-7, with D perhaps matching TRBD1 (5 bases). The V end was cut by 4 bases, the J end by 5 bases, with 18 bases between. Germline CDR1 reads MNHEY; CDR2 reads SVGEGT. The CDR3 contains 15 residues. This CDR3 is CASSSERLGRNEQYF. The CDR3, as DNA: TGTGCCAGCAGTTCCGAGAGATTGGGGCGAAACGAGCAGTACTTC.

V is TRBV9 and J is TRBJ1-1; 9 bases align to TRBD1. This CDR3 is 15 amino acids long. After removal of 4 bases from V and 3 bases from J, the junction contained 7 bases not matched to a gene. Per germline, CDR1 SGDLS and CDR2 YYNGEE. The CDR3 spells CASSTTGGPYTEAFF. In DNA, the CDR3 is TGTGCCAGCAGCACGACAGGGGGGCCATACACTGAAGCTTTCTTT.

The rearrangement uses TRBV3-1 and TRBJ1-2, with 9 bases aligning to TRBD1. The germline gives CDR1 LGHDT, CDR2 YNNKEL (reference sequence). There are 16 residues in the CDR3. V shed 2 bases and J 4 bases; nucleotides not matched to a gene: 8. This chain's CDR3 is CASSQHGTGNSYGYTF. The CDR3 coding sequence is TGTGCCAGCAGCCAACATGGGACAGGGAATTCCTATGGCTACACCTTC.

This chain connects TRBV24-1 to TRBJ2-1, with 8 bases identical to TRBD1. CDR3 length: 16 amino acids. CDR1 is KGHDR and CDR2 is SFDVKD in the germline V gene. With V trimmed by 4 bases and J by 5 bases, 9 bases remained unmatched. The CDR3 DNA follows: TGTGCCACCAGTGACCATGGACAGGGACAAGACAATGAGCAGTTCTTC. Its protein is CATSDHGQGQDNEQFF.

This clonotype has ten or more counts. CDR3: CSAMGLAGVGDIQYF. DNA of the CDR3: TGCAGTGCCATGGGACTAGCGGGGGTTGGGGACATTCAGTACTTC. This chain links TRBV20-1 with TRBJ2-4; TRBD2 aligns across 14 bases. This CDR3 has 15 residues. Germline V lookup: CDR1 DFQATT, CDR2 SNEGSKA (reference sequence). The trim removed 6 bases at V and 8 bases at J, leaving 9 bases unmatched.

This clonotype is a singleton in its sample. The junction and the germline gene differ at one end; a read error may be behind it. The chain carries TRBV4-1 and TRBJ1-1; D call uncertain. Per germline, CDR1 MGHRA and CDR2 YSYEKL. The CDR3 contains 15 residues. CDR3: CASSLIGAGNTKAFF. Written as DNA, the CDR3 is TGCGCCAGCAGCCTCATCGGAGCGGGGAACACTAAAGCTTTCTTT.

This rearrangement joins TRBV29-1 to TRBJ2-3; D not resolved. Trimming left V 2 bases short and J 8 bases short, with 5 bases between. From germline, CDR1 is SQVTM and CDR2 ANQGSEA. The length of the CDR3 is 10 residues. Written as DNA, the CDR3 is TGCAGCGTTGAAATAGTTACGCAGTATTTT. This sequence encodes CSVEIVTQYF.

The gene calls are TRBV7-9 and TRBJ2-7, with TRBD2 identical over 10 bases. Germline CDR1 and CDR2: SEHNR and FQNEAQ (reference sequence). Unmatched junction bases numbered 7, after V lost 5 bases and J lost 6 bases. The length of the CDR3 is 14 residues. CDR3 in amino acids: CASSPPSGGAEQYF. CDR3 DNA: TGTGCCAGCAGCCCACCTAGCGGGGGTGCCGAGCAGTACTTC.

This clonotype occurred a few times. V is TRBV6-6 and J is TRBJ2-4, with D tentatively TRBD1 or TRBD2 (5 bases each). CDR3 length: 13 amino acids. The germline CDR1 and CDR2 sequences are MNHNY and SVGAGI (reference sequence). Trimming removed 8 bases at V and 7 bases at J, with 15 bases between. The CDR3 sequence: CASATGALNIQYF. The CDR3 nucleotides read TGTGCCAGCGCGACCGGGGCCTTGAACATTCAGTACTTC.

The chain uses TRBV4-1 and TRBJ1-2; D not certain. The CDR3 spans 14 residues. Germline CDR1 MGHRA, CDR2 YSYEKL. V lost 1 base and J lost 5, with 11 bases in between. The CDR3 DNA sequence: TGCGCCAGCAGCCAAGCCCGGGCAGAATATGGCTACACCTTC. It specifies CASSQARAEYGYTF.

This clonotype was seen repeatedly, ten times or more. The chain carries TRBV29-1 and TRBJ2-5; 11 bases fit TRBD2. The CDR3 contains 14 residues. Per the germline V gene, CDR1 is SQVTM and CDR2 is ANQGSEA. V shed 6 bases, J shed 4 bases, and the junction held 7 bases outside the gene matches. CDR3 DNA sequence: TGCAGCGTGGGTTCCGGGACTAGCGGAGAGACCCAGTACTTC. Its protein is CSVGSGTSGETQYF. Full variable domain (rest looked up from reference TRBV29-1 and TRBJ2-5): SAVISQKPSRDICQRGTSLTIQCQVDSQVTMMFWYRQQPGQSLTLIATANQGSEATYESGFVIDKFPISRPNLTFSTLTVSNMSPEDSSIYLCSVGSGTSGETQYFGPGTRLLVL.

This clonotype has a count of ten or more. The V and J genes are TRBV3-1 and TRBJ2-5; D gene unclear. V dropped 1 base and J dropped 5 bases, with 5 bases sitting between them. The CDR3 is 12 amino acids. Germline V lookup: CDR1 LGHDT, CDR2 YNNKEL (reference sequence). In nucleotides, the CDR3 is TGTGCCAGCAGCCAAGGTCTGGAGACCCAGTACTTC. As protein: CASSQGLETQYF.

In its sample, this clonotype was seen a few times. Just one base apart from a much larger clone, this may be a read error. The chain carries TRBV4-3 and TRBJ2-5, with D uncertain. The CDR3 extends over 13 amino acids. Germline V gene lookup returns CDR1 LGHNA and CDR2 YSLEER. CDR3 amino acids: CVSSQDYGETQYF. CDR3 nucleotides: TGCGTCAGCAGCCAAGATTATGGAGAGACCCAGTACTTC.

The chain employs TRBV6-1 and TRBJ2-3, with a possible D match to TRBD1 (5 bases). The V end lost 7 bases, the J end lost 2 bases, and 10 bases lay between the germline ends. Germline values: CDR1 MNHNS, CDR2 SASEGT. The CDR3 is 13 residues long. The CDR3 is CASNQGFTDTQYF. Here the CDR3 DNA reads TGTGCCAGCAATCAGGGTTTCACAGATACGCAGTATTTT.

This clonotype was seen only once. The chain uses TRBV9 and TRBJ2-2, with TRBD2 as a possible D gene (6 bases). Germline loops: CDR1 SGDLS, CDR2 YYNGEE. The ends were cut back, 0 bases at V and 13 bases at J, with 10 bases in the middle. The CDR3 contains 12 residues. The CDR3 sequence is CASSVGGGLLFF. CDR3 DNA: TGTGCCAGCAGCGTAGGTGGAGGGCTGCTGTTTTTT. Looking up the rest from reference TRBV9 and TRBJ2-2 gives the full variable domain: DSGVTQTPKHLITATGQRVTLRCSPRSGDLSVYWYQQSLDQGLQFLIQYYNGEERAKGNILERFSAQQFPDLHSELNLSSLELGDSALYFCASSVGGGLLFFGEGSRLTVL.